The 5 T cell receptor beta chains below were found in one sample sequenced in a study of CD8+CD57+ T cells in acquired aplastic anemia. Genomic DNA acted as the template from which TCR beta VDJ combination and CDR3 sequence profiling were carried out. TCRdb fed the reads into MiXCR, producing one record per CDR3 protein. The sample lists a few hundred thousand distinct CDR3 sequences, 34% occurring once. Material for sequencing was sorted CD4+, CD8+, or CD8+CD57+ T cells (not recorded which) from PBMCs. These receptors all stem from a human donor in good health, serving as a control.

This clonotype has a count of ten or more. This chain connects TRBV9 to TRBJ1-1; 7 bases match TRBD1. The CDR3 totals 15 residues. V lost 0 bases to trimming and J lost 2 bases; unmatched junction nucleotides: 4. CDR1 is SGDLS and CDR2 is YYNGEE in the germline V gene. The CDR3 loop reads CASSVAGQHNTEAFF. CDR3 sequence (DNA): TGTGCCAGCAGCGTAGCGGGACAGCATAACACTGAAGCTTTCTTT.

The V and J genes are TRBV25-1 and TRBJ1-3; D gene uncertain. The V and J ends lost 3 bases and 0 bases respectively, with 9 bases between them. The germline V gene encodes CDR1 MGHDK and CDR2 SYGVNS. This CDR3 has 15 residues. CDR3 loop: CASSDGGNSGNTIYF. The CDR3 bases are TGTGCCAGCAGTGATGGCGGGAACTCTGGAAACACCATATATTTT.

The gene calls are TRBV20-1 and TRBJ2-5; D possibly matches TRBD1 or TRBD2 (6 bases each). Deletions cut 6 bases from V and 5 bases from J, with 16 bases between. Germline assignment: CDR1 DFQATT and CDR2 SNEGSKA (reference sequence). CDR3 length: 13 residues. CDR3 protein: CSAPSGARETQYF. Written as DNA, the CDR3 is TGCAGTGCACCGTCGGGGGCCCGGGAGACCCAGTACTTC.

This CDR3 reads CASSQDRVPWAKNIQYF. The CDR3 bases are TGCGCCAGCAGCCAAGATAGGGTTCCATGGGCCAAAAACATTCAGTACTTC. The V gene is TRBV4-1, the J gene TRBJ2-4; D is unclear. CDR1 and CDR2 (germline): MGHRA, YSYEKL. The CDR3 sequence is 17 residues long. Trimming took 0 bases from V and 1 from J, leaving 13 bases between them.

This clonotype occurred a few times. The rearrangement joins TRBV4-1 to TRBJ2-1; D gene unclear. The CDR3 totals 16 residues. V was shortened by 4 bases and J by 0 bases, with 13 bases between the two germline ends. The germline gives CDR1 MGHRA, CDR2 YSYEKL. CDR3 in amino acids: CASSPRATGSYNEQFF. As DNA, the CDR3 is TGCGCCAGCAGCCCCCGGGCCACCGGCTCCTACAATGAGCAGTTCTTC.